The sequence of this TCR beta chain was determined in a study of shared T cell receptors in the human thymus. Germline values: CDR1 GTSNPN, CDR2 SVGIG (reference sequence). The length of the CDR3 is 17 residues. The germline V and J ends were trimmed by 0 bases and 0 bases, with 17 bases remaining between them. TCRdb keeps only in-frame clones here, not all; method: immunoSEQ multiplex PCR. This table holds under 700,000 clones, roughly 74% found once. The same specimen was also included in a second study, on human thymus T cells. That report adds: Corrective heart surgery yielded the resections from which the thymus tissue came. There appeared to be biased usage of V and J genes in thymic and blood repertoires.

The sample taken for sequencing was thymocytes. The chain combines TRBV30 with TRBJ1-1; D is unclear. The origin of this receptor is a boy less than two years old with a congenital heart defect. The chain's CDR3 is CAWSVRPTEGMNTEAFF. Written as DNA, the CDR3 is TGTGCCTGGAGTGTAAGGCCTACAGAAGGTATGAACACTGAAGCTTTCTTT.